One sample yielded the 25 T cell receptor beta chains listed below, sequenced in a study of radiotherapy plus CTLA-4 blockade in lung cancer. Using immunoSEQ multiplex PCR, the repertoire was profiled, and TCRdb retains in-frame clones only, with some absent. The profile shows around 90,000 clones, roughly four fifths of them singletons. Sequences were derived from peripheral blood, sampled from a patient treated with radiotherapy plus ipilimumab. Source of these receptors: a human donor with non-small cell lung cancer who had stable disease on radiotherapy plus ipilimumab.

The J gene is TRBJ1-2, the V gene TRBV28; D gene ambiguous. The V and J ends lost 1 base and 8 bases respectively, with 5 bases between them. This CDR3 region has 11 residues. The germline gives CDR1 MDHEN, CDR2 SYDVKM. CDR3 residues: CASSLFSGYTF. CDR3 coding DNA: TGTGCCAGCAGTTTATTTTCAGGCTACACCTTC.

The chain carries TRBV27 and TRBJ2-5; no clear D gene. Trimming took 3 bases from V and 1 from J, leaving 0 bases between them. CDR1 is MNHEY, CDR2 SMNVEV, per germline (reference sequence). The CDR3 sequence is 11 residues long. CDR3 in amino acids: CASSFQETQYF. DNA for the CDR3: TGTGCCAGCAGTTTCCAAGAGACCCAGTACTTC.

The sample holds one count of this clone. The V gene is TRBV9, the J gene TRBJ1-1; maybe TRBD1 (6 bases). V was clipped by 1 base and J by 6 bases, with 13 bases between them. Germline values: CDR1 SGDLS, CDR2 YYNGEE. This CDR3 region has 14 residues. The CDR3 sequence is CASSVTGLLAEAFF. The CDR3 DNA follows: TGTGCCAGCAGCGTAACAGGGTTGTTGGCTGAAGCTTTCTTT. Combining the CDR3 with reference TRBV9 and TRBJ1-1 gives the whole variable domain DSGVTQTPKHLITATGQRVTLRCSPRSGDLSVYWYQQSLDQGLQFLIQYYNGEERAKGNILERFSAQQFPDLHSELNLSSLELGDSALYFCASSVTGLLAEAFFGQGTRLTVV.

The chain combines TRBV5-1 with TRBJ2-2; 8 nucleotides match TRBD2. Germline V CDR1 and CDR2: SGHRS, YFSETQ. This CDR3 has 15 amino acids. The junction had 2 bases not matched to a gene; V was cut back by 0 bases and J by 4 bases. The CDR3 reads CASSLDRGGTGELFF. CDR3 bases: TGCGCCAGCAGCTTGGATCGGGGGGGCACCGGGGAGCTGTTTTTT.

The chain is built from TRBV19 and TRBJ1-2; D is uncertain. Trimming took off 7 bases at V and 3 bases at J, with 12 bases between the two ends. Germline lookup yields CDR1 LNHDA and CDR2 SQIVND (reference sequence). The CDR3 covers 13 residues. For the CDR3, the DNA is TGTGCCAGTAACCCAAACAAGGACTATGGCTACACCTTC. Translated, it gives CASNPNKDYGYTF.

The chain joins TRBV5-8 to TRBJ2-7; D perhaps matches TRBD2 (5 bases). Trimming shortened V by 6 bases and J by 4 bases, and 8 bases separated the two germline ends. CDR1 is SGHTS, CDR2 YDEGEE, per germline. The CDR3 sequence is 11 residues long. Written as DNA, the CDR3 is TGTGCCAGCAACTGGAGGTACGAGCAGTACTTC. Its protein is CASNWRYEQYF.

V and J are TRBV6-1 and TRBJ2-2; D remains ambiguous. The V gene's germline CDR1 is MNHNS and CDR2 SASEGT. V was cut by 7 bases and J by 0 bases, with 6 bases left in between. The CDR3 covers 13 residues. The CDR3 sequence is CASTQSNTGELFF. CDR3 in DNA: TGTGCCAGCACACAGTCGAACACCGGGGAGCTGTTTTTT.

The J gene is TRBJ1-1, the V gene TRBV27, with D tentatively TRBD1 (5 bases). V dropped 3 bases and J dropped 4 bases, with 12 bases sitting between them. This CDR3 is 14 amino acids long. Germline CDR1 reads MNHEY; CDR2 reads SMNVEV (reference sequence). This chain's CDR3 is CASSFSRGGTEAFF. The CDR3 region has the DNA TGTGCCAGCAGTTTCTCTCGGGGGGGCACTGAAGCTTTCTTT.

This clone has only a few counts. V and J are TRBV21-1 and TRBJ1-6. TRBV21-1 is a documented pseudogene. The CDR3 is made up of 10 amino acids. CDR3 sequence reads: CANPPSPLHF. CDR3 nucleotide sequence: TGTGCCAATCCCCCTTCACCCCTCCACTTT.

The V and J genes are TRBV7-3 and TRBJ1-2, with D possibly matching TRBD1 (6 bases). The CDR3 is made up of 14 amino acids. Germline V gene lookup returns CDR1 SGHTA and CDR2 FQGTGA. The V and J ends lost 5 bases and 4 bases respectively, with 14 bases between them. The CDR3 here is CASSLRGRGYGYTF. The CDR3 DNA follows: TGTGCCAGCAGCCTACGGGGCAGGGGCTATGGCTACACCTTC. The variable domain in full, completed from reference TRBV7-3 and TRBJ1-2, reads GAGVSQTPSNKVTEKGKYVELRCDPISGHTALYWYRQSLGQGPEFLIYFQGTGAADDSGLPNDRFFAVRPEGSVSTLKIQRTERGDSAVYLCASSLRGRGYGYTFGSGTRLTVV.

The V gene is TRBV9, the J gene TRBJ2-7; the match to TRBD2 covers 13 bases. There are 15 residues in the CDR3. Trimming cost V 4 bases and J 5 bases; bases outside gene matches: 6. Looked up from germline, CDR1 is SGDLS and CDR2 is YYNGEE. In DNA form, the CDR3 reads TGTGCCAGCAGCATCGGACTAGCGGGAGAACACGAGCAGTACTTC. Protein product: CASSIGLAGEHEQYF.

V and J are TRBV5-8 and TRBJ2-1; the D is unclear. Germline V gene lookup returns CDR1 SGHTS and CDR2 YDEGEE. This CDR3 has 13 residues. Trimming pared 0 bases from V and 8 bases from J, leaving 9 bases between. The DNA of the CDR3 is TGTGCCAGCAGCTTGGACCCCGTAGATGAGCAGTTCTTC. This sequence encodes CASSLDPVDEQFF. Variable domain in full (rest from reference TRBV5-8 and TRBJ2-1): EAGVTQSPTHLIKTRGQQATLRCSPISGHTSVYWYQQALGLGLQFLLWYDEGEERNRGNFPPRFSGRQFPNYSSELNVNALELEDSALYLCASSLDPVDEQFFGPGTRLTVL.

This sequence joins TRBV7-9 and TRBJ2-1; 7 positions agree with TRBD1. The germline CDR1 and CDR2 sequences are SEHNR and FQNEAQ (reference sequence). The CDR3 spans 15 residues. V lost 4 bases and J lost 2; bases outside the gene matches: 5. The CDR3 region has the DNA TGTGCCAGCAGCTCCGGGACAGCTACCTACAATGAGCAGTTCTTC. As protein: CASSSGTATYNEQFF.

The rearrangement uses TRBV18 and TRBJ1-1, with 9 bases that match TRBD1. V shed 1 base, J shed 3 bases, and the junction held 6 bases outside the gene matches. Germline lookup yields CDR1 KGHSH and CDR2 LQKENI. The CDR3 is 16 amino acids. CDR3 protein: CASSPRTGEGDTEAFF. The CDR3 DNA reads TGTGCCAGCTCACCACGGACAGGGGAGGGGGACACTGAAGCTTTCTTT.

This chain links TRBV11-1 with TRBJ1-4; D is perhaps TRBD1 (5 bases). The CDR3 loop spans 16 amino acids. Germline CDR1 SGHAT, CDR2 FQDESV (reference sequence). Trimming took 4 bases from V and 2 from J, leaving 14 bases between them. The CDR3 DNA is TGTGCCAGCAGCTCGGGACGGTGGAGGACTAATGAAAAACTGTTTTTT. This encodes CASSSGRWRTNEKLFF.

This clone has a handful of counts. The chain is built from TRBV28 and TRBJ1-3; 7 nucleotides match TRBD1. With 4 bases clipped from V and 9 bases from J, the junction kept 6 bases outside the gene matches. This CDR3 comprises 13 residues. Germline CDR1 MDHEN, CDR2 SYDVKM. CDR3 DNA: TGTGCCAGCAGTTCGGGACAGCCGGGCACCATATATTTT. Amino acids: CASSSGQPGTIYF. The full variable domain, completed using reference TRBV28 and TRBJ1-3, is DVKVTQSSRYLVKRTGEKVFLECVQDMDHENMFWYRQDPGLGLRLIYFSYDVKMKEKGDIPEGYSVSREKKERFSLILESASTNQTSMYLCASSSGQPGTIYFGEGSWLTVV.

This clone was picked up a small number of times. This CDR3 reads CASSLGGMAQYF. CDR3 DNA sequence: TGTGCCAGCAGTTTGGGTGGTATGGCCCAGTACTTC. The chain employs TRBV28 and TRBJ2-5, with D unclear. Germline V gene lookup returns CDR1 MDHEN and CDR2 SYDVKM. V was cut by 3 bases and J by 9 bases, with 11 bases left in between. The CDR3 is 12 amino acids.

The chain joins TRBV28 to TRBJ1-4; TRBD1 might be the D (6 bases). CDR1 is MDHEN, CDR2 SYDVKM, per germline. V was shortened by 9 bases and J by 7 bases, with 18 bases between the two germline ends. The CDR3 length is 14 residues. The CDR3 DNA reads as TGTGCCAGTCTGGGGGGGGGCGCAACTGAAAAACTGTTTTTT. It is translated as CASLGGGATEKLFF. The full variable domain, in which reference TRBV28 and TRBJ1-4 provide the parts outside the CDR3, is DVKVTQSSRYLVKRTGEKVFLECVQDMDHENMFWYRQDPGLGLRLIYFSYDVKMKEKGDIPEGYSVSREKKERFSLILESASTNQTSMYLCASLGGGATEKLFFGSGTQLSVL.

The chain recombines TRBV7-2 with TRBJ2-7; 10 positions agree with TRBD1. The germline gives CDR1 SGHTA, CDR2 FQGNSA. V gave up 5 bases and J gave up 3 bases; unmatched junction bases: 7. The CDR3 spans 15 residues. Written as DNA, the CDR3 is TGTGCCAGCAGCGATCGGACAGGGGGAGGCTACGAGCAGTACTTC. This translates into CASSDRTGGGYEQYF.

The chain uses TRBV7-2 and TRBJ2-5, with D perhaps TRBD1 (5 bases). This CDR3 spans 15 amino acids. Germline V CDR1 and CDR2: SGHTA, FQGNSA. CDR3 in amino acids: CAIQPRAGRQETQYF. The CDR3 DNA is TGTGCTATCCAGCCCCGGGCAGGGCGCCAAGAGACCCAGTACTTC.

The CDR3 bases are TGCAGCGTTGAAGATCAATGGGCGGGCGGTTCCTACGAGCAGTACTTC. It yields the protein CSVEDQWAGGSYEQYF. The gene calls are TRBV29-1 and TRBJ2-7; a possible D gene is TRBD2 (5 bases). The germline gives CDR1 SQVTM, CDR2 ANQGSEA. The CDR3 contains 16 residues. V shed 0 bases and J shed 1 base, with 16 bases lying between them.

The DNA for the CDR3 is TGTGCCAGTAGAGCCTTAGGACTAGACACTTTCGAGCAGTACTTC. As protein: CASRALGLDTFEQYF. This rearrangement joins TRBV27 to TRBJ2-7, with 7 bases identical to TRBD2. The CDR3 loop spans 15 amino acids. V trimming: 9 bases; J trimming: 6 bases; junction bases outside the gene matches: 17. Germline V CDR1 and CDR2: MNHEY, SMNVEV (reference sequence).

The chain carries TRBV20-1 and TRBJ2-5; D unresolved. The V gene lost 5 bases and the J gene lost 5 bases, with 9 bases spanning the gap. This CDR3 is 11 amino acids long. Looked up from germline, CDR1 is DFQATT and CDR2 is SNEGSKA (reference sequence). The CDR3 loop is CSAPVWETQYF. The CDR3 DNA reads TGCAGTGCTCCGGTGTGGGAGACCCAGTACTTC.

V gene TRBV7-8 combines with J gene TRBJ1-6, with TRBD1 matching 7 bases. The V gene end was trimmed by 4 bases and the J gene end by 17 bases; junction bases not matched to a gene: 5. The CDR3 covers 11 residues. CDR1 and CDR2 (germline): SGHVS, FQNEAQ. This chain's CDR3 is CASSSQGEVHF. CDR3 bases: TGTGCCAGCAGCTCGCAGGGGGAAGTCCACTTT.

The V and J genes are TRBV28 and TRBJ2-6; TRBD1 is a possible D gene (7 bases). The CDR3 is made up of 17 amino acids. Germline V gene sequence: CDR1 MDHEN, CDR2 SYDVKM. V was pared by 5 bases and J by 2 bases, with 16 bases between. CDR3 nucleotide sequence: TGTGCCAGCAGTCCTGCCAGGGGGGAAGCTGGGGCCAACGTCCTGACTTTC. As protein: CASSPARGEAGANVLTF.